This TCR beta chain was captured in a study of blood T cell repertoires in COVID-19. Background on the study: Researchers got acute and convalescent COVID-19 samples from the United States, Italy and Spain. PBMCs, B-cell-depleted T cells, or T cells were the source of the cDNA or gDNA that made up the material.

The V gene lost 3 bases and the J gene lost 4 bases, with 6 bases spanning the gap. CDR3 size: 13 residues. Original data processing: Reference gene primers were amplified, and this amplification served to estimate nucleated cell counts. Assay used: immunoSEQ multiplex PCR; TCRdb lists only in-frame clones, some missing. D and trimming come from the DNA, and the V and J calls and clone size come from that table. The data contain just over 650,000 clones, about nine tenths of them singletons. The chain is built from TRBV12-3 or TRBV12-4 and TRBJ2-2; no definite D call. This clonotype originated in a woman between 18 and 29 years old with acute or convalescent COVID-19. The sequenced sample was peripheral blood. The CDR3 bases are TGTGCCAGCAGTTTGGCGGCCACCGGGGAGCTGTTTTTT. As protein: CASSLAATGELFF.